This T cell receptor (beta chain) is from a study of blood T cell repertoires in COVID-19. Under the authors' procedure: Reference gene primer amplification gave estimated nucleated cell counts. TCRdb's table, derived via immunoSEQ multiplex PCR, lists solely in-frame clones and lacks some. V and J calls and clone size are copied from that table; D and trimming were computed from the DNA. The sample yields roughly 250,000 clones, over 80% seen once. Participants were aged about 18 to 90 years, lived in 25 or so US areas, and enrolled virtually. Germline CDR1 and CDR2: MNHEY and SVGAGI. Trimming pared 4 bases from V and 8 bases from J, leaving 12 bases between. The CDR3 covers 13 residues.

The sample consisted of PBMCs or T cells enriched from blood (not recorded which). The source of this sequence is a woman under 30 who had recovered from COVID-19. V gene TRBV6-5 combines with J gene TRBJ1-3; D may be TRBD1 (6 bases). In DNA, the CDR3 is TGTGCCAGCAGTTTGGGGGGGCTAGACACCATATATTTT. Encoded protein: CASSLGGLDTIYF.